This T cell receptor (beta chain) was captured by sequencing in a study of response to subunit inactivated influenza vaccine. Study results and limitations: Authors suggested each seasonal flu vaccination may recruit only limited numbers of new T cells.

This clonotype was picked up many times. Its antigen remains unknown. V shed 6 bases, J shed 4 bases, and the junction held 4 bases outside the gene matches. The V gene's germline CDR1 is SEHNR and CDR2 FQNEAQ (reference sequence). This CDR3 contains 13 residues. From the RT-PCR reads, TCRdb called clonotypes with MiXCR, one entry per CDR3 protein. The table has around 540,000 distinct CDR3 sequences, about an eighth seen once. Here the sequenced sample was PBMCs from blood, taken on the day of vaccination. The genes are TRBV7-9 and TRBJ2-5; 8 nucleotides agree with TRBD1. The source of this sequence is a man aged 45 to 65 who received an inactivated influenza vaccine. The CDR3 DNA sequence: TGTGCCAGCAGTCCAGGGGGCTTAGAGACCCAGTACTTC. It translates to CASSPGGLETQYF.